This T cell receptor beta chain is drawn from a study of blood T cell repertoires in COVID-19 (dated by TCRdb to 2020 to 2022). Regarding the complete study: The collaborator samples originated in the United States, Italy and Spain and spanned the acute and convalescent phases of COVID-19. Sample metadata almost always included a de-identified subject ID, COVID-19 status, age in years and sex. The repertoires were made available in a free public database intended to serve as a resource for research on the immune response to SARS-CoV-2. The prospective study material was composed of cDNA or gDNA derived from T cells, B-cell-depleted T cells, or PBMCs. Where HLA class I and class II types were available, the types were taken from metadata supplied by the sample provider, not from assay-based typing. Subjects who had been exposed to COVID-19, were actively infected with it, or had recovered from it provided the deeply sampled blood TCRbeta repertoires that made up the dataset. The samples were drawn from the first 160 participants of the ongoing ImmuneRACE study and from some 1,300 subjects provided by 6 global collaborators.

The study at large found these results: How much clinical and demographic metadata was included differed by source and by participant, and the metadata was provided uncurated.

This clone has more than one count but fewer than ten. No cognate antigen has been identified for it. No base quality information exists; no much larger clone differs at one position. Each collaborating institution followed its own protocols to collect whole blood in K2EDTA tubes. Collaborator samples were shipped for TCRbeta analysis as frozen whole blood, isolated PBMCs, or DNA extracted from either sample type. TCRbeta CDR3 regions were amplified from genomic DNA using the immunoSEQ Assay, a bias-controlled multiplex PCR. The paper's data handling went like this. Within the assay, amplification of reference gene primers was used to estimate how many nucleated cells each sample contained. To quantify the absolute abundance of each unique TCRbeta CDR3 rearrangement, sequence reads were collapsed and filtered. For each sample, productive Simpson clonality was calculated as the square root of Simpson's diversity index across productive rearrangements. TCRdb holds this immuneACCESS table with in-frame rearrangements only. Some clones are missing; in checked studies, unresolved V genes explain under half, and the rest has no known cause. Clone size and the V and J calls come from that table; the DNA yielded D and trimming. Within this sample are about 260,000 clones, with roughly 87% of them counted one time only. The top ten clones comprise about an eighth of the sample.

From a lookup of the germline V gene, CDR1 and CDR2 are SNHLY and FYNNEI. The CDR3 contains 15 residues, cysteine and phenylalanine counted. Only CDR3 DNA remains: 45 bases, in frame from the first base. Relative to germline, V is 7 bases shorter and J is 1 base shorter, with 16 bases between their ends. The TCR was taken from a human donor in a cohort sampled during active COVID-19. The sample was peripheral blood. The chain joins TRBV2 to TRBJ1-1; matching of 6 bases hints at TRBD1 as the D gene. The nucleotides are TGTGCCAGCATTCACGGACAGACTACGAACACTGAAGCTTTCTTT. It is translated as CASIHGQTTNTEAFF.